This TCR beta chain was profiled in a study of blood T cell repertoires in COVID-19. This clone was seen a few times. Data came from immunoSEQ multiplex PCR; TCRdb stores just in-frame clones and leaves some out. The repertoire holds some 87,000 clones, with more than 65% as singletons. This CDR3 has 16 residues. CDR1 SGDLS and CDR2 YYNGEE come from the germline V gene. V was pared by 3 bases and J by 0 bases, with 12 bases between. The J gene is TRBJ2-2, the V gene TRBV9, with D tentatively TRBD2 (6 bases). The specimen sequenced was peripheral blood. The TCR was taken from a woman of 80 years or more with active or convalescent COVID-19. CDR3 coding DNA: TGTGCCAGCAGCGACGCGGGGAAACCGAACACCGGGGAGCTGTTTTTT. Amino acids: CASSDAGKPNTGELFF.